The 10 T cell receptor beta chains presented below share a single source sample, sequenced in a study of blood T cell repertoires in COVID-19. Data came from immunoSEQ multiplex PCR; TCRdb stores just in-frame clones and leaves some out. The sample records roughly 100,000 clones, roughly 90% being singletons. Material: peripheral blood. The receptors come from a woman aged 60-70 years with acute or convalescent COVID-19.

The CDR3 nucleotides are TGTGCCAGCAGCCATGCCTCGGGCGGGAGATTACAGACCCAGTACTTC. This sequence encodes CASSHASGGRLQTQYF. The genes are TRBV5-4 and TRBJ2-5, with 7 bases that match TRBD2. After removal of 4 bases from V and 6 bases from J, the junction contained 15 bases not matched to a gene. The CDR3 totals 16 residues. The germline gives CDR1 SGHNT, CDR2 YYREEE (reference sequence).

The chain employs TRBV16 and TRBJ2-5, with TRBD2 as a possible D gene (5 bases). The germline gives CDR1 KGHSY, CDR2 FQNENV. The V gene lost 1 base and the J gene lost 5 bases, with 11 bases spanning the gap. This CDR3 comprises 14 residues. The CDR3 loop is CASSQLDSRETQYF. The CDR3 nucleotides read TGTGCCAGCAGCCAATTGGACTCCCGCGAGACCCAGTACTTC.

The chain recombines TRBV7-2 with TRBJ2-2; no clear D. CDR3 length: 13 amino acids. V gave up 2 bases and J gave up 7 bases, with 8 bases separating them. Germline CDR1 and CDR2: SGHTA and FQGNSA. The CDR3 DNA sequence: TGTGCCAGCAGCTTACAGGTGGACGGGGAGCTGTTTTTT. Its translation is CASSLQVDGELFF.

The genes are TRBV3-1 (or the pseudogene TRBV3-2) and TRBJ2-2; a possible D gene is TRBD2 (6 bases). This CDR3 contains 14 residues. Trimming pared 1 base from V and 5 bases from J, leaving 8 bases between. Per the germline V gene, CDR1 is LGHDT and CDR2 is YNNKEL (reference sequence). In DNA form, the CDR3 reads TGTGCCAGCAGCCAAGTACGGGGGACCGGGGAGCTGTTTTTT. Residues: CASSQVRGTGELFF.

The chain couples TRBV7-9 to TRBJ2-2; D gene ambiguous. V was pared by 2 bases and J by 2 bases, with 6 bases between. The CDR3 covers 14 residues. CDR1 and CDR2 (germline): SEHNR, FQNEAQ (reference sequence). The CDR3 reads CASSLLSNTGELFF. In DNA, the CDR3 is TGTGCCAGCAGCTTACTTTCCAACACCGGGGAGCTGTTTTTT.

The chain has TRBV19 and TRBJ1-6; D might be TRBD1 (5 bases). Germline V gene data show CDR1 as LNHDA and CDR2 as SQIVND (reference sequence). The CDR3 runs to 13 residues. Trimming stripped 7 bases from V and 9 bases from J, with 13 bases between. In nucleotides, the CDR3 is TGTGCCAGTATGCGGGGAAGGGGTTCACCCCTCCACTTT. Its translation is CASMRGRGSPLHF.

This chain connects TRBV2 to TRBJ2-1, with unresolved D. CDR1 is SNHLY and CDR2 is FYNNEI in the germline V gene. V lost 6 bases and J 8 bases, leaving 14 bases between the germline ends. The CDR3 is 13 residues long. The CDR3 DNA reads TGTGCCAGCAGGTTTAGCCGAGCATATGAGCAGTTCTTC. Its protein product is CASRFSRAYEQFF.

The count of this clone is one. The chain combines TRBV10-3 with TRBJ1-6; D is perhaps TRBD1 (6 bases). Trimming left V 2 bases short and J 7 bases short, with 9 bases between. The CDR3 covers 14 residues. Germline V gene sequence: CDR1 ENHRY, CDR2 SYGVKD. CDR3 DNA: TGTGCCATCAGTGAGGAGCAGGGGAATTCACCCCTCCACTTT. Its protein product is CAISEEQGNSPLHF.

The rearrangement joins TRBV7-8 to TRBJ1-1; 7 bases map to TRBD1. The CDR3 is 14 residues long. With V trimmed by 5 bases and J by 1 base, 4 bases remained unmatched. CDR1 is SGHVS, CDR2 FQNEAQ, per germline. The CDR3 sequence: CASSIGTANTEAFF. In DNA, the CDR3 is TGTGCCAGCAGCATAGGGACAGCGAACACTGAAGCTTTCTTT.

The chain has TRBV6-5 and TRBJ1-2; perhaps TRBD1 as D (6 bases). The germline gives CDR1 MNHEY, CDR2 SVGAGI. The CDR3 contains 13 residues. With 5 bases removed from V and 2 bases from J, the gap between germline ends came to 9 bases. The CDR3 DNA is TGTGCCAGCAGTATAGACAGGAACTATGGCTACACCTTC. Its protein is CASSIDRNYGYTF.